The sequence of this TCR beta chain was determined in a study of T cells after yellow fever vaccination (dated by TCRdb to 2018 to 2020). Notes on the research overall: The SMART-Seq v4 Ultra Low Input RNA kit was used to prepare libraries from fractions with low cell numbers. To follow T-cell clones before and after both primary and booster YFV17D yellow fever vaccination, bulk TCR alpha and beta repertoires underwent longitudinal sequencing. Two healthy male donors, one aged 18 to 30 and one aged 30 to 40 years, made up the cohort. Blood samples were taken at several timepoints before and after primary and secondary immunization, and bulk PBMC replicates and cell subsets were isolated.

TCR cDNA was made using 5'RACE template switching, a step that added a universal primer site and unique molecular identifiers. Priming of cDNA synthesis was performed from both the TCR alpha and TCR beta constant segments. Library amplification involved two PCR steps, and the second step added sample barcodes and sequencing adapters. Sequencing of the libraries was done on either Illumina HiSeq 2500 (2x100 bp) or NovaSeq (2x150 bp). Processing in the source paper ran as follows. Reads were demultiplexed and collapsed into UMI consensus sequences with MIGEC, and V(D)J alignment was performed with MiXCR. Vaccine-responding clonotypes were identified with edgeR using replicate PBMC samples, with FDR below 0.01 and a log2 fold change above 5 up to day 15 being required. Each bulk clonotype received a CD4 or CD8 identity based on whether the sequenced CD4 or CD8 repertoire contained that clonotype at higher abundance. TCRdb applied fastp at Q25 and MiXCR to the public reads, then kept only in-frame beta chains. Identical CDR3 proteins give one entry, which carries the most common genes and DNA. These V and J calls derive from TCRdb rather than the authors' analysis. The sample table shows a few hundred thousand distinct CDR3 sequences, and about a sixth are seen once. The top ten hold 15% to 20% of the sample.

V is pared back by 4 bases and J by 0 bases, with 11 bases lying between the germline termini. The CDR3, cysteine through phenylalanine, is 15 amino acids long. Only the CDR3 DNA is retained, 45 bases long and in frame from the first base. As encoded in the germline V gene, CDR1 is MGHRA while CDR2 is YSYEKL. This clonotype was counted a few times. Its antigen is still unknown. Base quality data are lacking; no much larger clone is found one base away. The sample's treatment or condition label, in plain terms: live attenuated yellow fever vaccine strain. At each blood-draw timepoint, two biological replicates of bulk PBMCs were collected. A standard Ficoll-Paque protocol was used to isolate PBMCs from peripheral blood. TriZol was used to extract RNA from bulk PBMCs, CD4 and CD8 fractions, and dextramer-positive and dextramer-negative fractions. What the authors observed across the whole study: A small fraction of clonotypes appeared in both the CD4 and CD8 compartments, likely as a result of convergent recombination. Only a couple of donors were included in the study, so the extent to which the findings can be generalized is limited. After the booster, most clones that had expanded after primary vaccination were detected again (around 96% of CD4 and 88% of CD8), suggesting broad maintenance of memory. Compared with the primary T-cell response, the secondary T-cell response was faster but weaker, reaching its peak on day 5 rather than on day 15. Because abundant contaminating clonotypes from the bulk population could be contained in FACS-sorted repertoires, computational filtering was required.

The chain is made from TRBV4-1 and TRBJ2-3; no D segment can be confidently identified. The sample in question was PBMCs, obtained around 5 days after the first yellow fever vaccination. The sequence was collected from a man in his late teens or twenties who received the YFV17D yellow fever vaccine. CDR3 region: CASSPLGSSTDTQYF. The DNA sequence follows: TGCGCCAGCAGCCCTCTGGGTTCTAGCACAGATACGCAGTATTTT.